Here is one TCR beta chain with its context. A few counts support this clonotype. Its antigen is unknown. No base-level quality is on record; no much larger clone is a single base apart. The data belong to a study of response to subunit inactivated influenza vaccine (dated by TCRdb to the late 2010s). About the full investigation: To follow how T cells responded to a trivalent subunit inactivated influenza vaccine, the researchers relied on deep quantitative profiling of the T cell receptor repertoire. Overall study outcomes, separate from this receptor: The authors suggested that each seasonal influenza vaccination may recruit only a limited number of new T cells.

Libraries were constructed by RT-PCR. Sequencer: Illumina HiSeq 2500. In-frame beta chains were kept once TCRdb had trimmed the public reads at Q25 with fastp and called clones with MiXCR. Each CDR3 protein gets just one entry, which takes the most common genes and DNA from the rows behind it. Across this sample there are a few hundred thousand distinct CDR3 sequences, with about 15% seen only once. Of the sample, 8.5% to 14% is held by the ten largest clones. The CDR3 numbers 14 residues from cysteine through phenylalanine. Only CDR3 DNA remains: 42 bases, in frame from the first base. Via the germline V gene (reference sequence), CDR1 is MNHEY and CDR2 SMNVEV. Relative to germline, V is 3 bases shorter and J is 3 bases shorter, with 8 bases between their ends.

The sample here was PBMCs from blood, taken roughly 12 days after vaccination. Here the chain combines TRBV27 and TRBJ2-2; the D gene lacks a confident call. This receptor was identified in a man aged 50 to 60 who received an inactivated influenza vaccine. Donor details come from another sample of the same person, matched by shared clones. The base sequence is TGTGCCAGCAGTTTCCAAATATACACCGGGGAGCTGTTTTTT. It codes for CASSFQIYTGELFF.